The sequence of this T cell receptor beta chain was determined in a study of T cells in Graves' hyperthyroidism and ophthalmopathy. Germline loops: CDR1 ENHRY, CDR2 SYGVKD. CDR3 length: 14 amino acids. V lost 6 bases and J lost 13; bases outside the gene matches: 12. Note on this clonotype: What it recognizes is unknown.

Researchers amplified the TCR beta CDR3 regions from RNA transcripts. With the HTBI primer set, the TCR CDR3 went through a first round of RT-PCR. MiXCR was run by TCRdb on the multiplex PCR reads, yielding one entry per CDR3 protein. The sample yields roughly 500,000 distinct CDR3 sequences, around 43% seen once. Overall study results and limits: Among clonotypes expanded in thyroid above 0.001, most were also found in blood. Separation of ophthalmopathy from stable hyperthyroidism was achieved by a 13 V-J model. Progression to ophthalmopathy was predicted a median of 6.5 months early.

Uncontrolled infection, other autoimmune disease, pregnancy and lactation each barred patients from inclusion. This chain uses TRBV10-3 with TRBJ1-6, with TRBD1 identical over 7 bases. The source material was peripheral blood or thyroid tissue (not recorded which). This TCR was sampled from an adult woman with Graves' disease, either hyperthyroidism or ophthalmopathy (not recorded which). Here the CDR3 DNA reads TGTGCCATCAGCCGACAGGGTGGAGATCAGCCCCTCCACTTT. Amino acids: CAISRQGGDQPLHF.